This T cell receptor beta chain derives from a study of T cells after yellow fever vaccination. General study points: Weaker overall, the secondary response nonetheless peaked faster (day 5 versus 15).

This clonotype was seen ten or more times. One entry per CDR3 protein, called by TCRdb with MiXCR from the 5' RACE reads. The sample holds 11,000 to 15,000 distinct CDR3 sequences; approximately 6.8% are singletons and the top ten take 1.5% to 2%. The CDR3 extends over 17 amino acids. Losses at the gene ends were 0 bases for V and 5 bases for J; bases not matched to a gene: 8. The germline V gene has CDR1 SGHRS and CDR2 YFSETQ. The J gene is TRBJ1-4, the V gene TRBV5-1; TRBD1 matches 9 bases. This specimen consisted of PBMCs, either bulk or a sorted T-cell subset (CD4+, CD8+, memory, or dextramer-sorted; not recorded which), obtained on the day of the yellow fever booster vaccination. This receptor was obtained from a young man who received the YFV17D yellow fever vaccine. This CDR3 reads CASSLGYTGQGNEKLFF. As DNA, the CDR3 is TGCGCCAGCAGCTTGGGGTATACAGGACAGGGGAATGAAAAACTGTTTTTT.